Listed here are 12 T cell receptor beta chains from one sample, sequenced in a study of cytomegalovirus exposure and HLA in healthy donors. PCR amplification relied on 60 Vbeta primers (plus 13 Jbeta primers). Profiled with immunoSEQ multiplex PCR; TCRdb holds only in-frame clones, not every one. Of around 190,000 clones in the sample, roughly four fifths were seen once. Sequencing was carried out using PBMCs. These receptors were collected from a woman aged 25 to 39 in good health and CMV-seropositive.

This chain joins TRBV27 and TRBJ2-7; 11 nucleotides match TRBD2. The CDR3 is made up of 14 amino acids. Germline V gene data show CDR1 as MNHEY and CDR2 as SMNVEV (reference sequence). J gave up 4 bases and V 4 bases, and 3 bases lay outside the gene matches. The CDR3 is CASSSTSGSYEQYF. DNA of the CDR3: TGTGCCAGCAGTTCAACTAGCGGGAGTTACGAGCAGTACTTC.

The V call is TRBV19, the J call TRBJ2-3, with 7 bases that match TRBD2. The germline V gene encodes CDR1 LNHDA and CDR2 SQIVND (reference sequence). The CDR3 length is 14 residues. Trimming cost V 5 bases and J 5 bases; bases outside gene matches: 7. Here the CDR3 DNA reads TGTGCCAGTAGTTTCACACGGGGGGTAGATACGCAGTATTTT. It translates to CASSFTRGVDTQYF.

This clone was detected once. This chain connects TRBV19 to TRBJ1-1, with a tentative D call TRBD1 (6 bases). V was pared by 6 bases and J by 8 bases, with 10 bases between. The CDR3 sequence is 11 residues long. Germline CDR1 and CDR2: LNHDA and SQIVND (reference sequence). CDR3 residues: CASRDDREAFF. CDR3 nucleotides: TGTGCCAGTAGGGACGACAGGGAAGCTTTCTTT.

Here the CDR3 reads CASSEALRLYGYTF. The CDR3 DNA follows: TGTGCCAGCAGTGAAGCACTGCGGTTATATGGCTACACCTTC. The chain joins TRBV2 to TRBJ1-2; D unresolved. The germline CDR1 and CDR2 sequences are SNHLY and FYNNEI. This CDR3 region has 14 residues. The V end was cut by 0 bases, the J end by 5 bases, with 10 bases between.

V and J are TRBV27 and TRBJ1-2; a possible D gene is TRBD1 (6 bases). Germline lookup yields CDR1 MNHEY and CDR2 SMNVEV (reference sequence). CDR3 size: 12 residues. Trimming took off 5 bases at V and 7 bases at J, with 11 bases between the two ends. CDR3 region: CASSKDRIGYTF. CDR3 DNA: TGTGCCAGCAGTAAAGACAGGATTGGCTACACCTTC.

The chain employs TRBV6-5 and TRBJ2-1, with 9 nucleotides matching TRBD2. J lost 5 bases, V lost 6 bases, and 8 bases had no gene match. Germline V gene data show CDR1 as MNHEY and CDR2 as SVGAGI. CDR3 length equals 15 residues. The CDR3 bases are TGTGCCAGCAGCTATGGACTAGCGAGACACAATGAGCAGTTCTTC. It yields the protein CASSYGLARHNEQFF.

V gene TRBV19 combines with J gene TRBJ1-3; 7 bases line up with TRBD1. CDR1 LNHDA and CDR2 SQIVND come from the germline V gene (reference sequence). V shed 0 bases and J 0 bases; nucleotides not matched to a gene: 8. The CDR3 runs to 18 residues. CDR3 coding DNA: TGTGCCAGTAGTATAGATTCGGCGGGGACAGCCTCTGGAAACACCATATATTTT. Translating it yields CASSIDSAGTASGNTIYF.

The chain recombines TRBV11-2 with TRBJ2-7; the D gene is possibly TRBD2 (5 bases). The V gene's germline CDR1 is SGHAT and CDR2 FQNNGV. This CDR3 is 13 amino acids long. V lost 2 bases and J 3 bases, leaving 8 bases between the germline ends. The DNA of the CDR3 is TGTGCCAGCAGCTTATCTAGCAGCTACGAGCAGTACTTC. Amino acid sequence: CASSLSSSYEQYF.

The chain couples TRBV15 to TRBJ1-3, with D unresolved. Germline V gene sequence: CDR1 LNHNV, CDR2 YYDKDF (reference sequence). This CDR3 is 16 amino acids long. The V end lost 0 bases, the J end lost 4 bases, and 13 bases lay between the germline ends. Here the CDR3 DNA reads TGTGCCACCAGCAGAGATCGGGAGGTTTTCGGAAACACCATATATTTT. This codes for CATSRDREVFGNTIYF.

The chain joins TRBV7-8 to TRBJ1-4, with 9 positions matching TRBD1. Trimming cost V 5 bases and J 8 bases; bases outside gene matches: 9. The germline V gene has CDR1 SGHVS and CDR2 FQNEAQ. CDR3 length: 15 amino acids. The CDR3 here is CASSPTTGGGEKLFF. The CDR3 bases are TGTGCCAGCAGCCCAACCACAGGGGGCGGGGAAAAACTGTTTTTT.

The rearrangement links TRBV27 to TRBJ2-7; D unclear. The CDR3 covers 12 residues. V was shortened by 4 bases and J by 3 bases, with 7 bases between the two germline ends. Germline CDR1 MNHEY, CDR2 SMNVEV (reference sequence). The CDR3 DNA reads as TGTGCCAGCAGTTCCTCCCTCTACGAGCAGTACTTC. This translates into CASSSSLYEQYF.

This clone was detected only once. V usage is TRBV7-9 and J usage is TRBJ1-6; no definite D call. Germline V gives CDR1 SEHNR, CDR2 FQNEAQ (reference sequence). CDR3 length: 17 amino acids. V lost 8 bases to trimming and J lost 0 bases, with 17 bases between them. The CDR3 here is CASGSGRFNSYNSPLHF. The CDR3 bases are TGTGCCAGCGGTTCGGGGAGATTTAACTCCTATAATTCACCCCTCCACTTT.